One sample yielded the 28 T cell receptor beta chains listed below, sequenced in a study of human T cells and chemical hapten exposure. Noted time point: patch test 1, 2 weeks after DPC sensitization. Treatment of the sample: therapeutic diphenylcyclopropenone sensitization with weekly scalp DPC. TCRdb fed the RACE reads into MiXCR, producing one record per CDR3 protein. The table includes 65,000 to 85,000 distinct CDR3 sequences, 10% detected once. Material: whole blood, obtained in connection with sensitization to the hapten diphenylcyclopropenone (DPC). These receptors were obtained from a woman aged 50 to 60 with alopecia areata. Some clones in this sample may be carry-over from other donors' samples.

This clonotype was observed a handful of times. The chain's CDR3 is CASSFEPREANTEAFF. The CDR3, as DNA: TGTGCCAGCAGCTTTGAACCCCGAGAAGCGAACACTGAAGCTTTCTTT. The chain has TRBV7-6 and TRBJ1-1; D is unclear. Germline assignment: CDR1 SGHVS and CDR2 FNYEAQ. The ends were cut back, 3 bases at V and 1 base at J, with 15 bases in the middle. CDR3 length: 16 residues.

This clonotype was observed at least ten times. The genes are TRBV28 and TRBJ2-4; D tentatively reads TRBD1 or TRBD2 (5 bases each). Germline lookup yields CDR1 MDHEN and CDR2 SYDVKM. Trimming shortened V by 7 bases and J by 3 bases, and 10 bases separated the two germline ends. The CDR3 sequence is 13 residues long. In nucleotides, the CDR3 is TGTGCCAGCACCTGGGGGATCAAAAACATTCAGTACTTC. This encodes CASTWGIKNIQYF. The full variable domain, its missing parts supplied by reference TRBV28 and TRBJ2-4, is DVKVTQSSRYLVKRTGEKVFLECVQDMDHENMFWYRQDPGLGLRLIYFSYDVKMKEKGDIPEGYSVSREKKERFSLILESASTNQTSMYLCASTWGIKNIQYFGAGTRLSVL.

This clonotype was detected a few times. The rearrangement uses TRBV24-1 and TRBJ2-1; TRBD1 matches at 7 bases. Germline V CDR1 and CDR2: KGHDR, SFDVKD. CDR3 length equals 16 residues. With V trimmed by 3 bases and J by 8 bases, 12 bases remained unmatched. CDR3 DNA: TGTGCCACCAGTGATCGAGGGACAGAACCTTTGGATGAGCAGTTCTTC. It encodes CATSDRGTEPLDEQFF.

There are a few counts of this clonotype. The chain employs TRBV6-2 or TRBV6-3 and TRBJ2-7; unclear D gene. Germline CDR1 MNHEY, CDR2 SVGEGT. The CDR3 is 15 residues long. The ends were cut back, 2 bases at V and 0 bases at J, with 11 bases in the middle. The CDR3 reads CASSYIPVSSYEQYF. The DNA of the CDR3 is TGTGCCAGCAGTTACATCCCCGTCAGCTCCTACGAGCAGTACTTC.

This clonotype was detected ten times or more. The rearrangement links TRBV27 to TRBJ1-2; tentatively, D is TRBD1 (6 bases). Trimming removed 5 bases at V and 8 bases at J, with 15 bases between. The CDR3 totals 13 residues. CDR1 is MNHEY, CDR2 SMNVEV, per germline (reference sequence). The CDR3 reads CASSKQGYLGYTF. The DNA for the CDR3 is TGTGCCAGCAGTAAACAGGGTTATTTGGGCTACACCTTC.

The chain couples TRBV5-1 to TRBJ2-3; D ambiguous. The CDR3 has 14 residues. Germline CDR1 SGHRS, CDR2 YFSETQ. Deletions cut 4 bases from V and 1 base from J, with 10 bases between. The CDR3 region has the DNA TGCGCCAGCAGCATCCCGGCGGGCACAGATACGCAGTATTTT. This translates into CASSIPAGTDTQYF.

This clonotype was counted a few times. This CDR3 is CASSLTLETQYF. The CDR3 nucleotides read TGTGCCAGCAGCCTTACCTTGGAGACCCAGTACTTC. V is TRBV7-2 and J is TRBJ2-5; unclear D gene. From germline, CDR1 is SGHTA and CDR2 FQGNSA. Deletions cut 5 bases from V and 5 bases from J, with 9 bases between. The CDR3 runs 12 residues.

The CDR3 DNA reads as TGTGCCAGCACTGCGGGAGGGGATGAGCAGTTCTTC. It specifies CASTAGGDEQFF. V and J are TRBV9 and TRBJ2-1, with TRBD2 identical over 9 bases. Germline CDR1 SGDLS, CDR2 YYNGEE. CDR3 length: 12 residues. The V gene end was trimmed by 6 bases and the J gene end by 8 bases; junction bases not matched to a gene: 3.

J is TRBJ2-3 and V is TRBV11-2; 9 bases agree with TRBD1. The CDR3 runs 15 residues. V was clipped by 4 bases and J by 0 bases; unmatched bases: 2. The germline CDR1 and CDR2 sequences are SGHAT and FQNNGV. The CDR3 spells CASSSGQGSTDTQYF. The CDR3 DNA sequence: TGTGCCAGCAGCTCCGGACAGGGGAGCACAGATACGCAGTATTTT.

The chain employs TRBV20-1 and TRBJ2-1; TRBD2 might be the D (6 bases). The germline V and J ends were trimmed by 4 bases and 7 bases, with 17 bases remaining between them. Germline CDR1 reads DFQATT; CDR2 reads SNEGSKA (reference sequence). The CDR3 is 14 amino acids. Written as DNA, the CDR3 is TGCAGTGCTACCGGGAGCAGCCCACGGAATGAGCAGTTCTTC. Its translation: CSATGSSPRNEQFF.

The sample holds a few counts of this clonotype. The chain joins TRBV28 to TRBJ2-7; a weak D match, TRBD2 (6 bases). The CDR3 is 14 amino acids. V was trimmed by 7 bases and J by 6 bases, leaving 19 bases between them. Germline loops: CDR1 MDHEN, CDR2 SYDVKM. In nucleotides, the CDR3 is TGTGCCAGCATCCCCGAGGCGGGATGGCCCGAGCAGTACTTC. Amino acid sequence: CASIPEAGWPEQYF.

This clonotype was seen a handful of times. The chain has TRBV14 and TRBJ2-4; 7 bases fit TRBD1. V lost 0 bases and J lost 10; bases outside the gene matches: 9. Germline V gene data show CDR1 as SGHDN and CDR2 as FVKESK. The CDR3 spans 15 residues. CDR3 in DNA: TGTGCCAGCAGCCAAGATCGGACCCACAGGGGTATTCAGTACTTC. It yields the protein CASSQDRTHRGIQYF.

At least ten counts were recorded for this clonotype. This chain links TRBV29-1 with TRBJ1-1; possible D gene TRBD1, 6 bases. The germline gives CDR1 SQVTM, CDR2 ANQGSEA. V was pared by 4 bases and J by 3 bases, with 15 bases between. The CDR3 extends over 14 amino acids. The CDR3: CSVGRQVADTEAFF. The CDR3 bases are TGCAGCGTTGGTCGACAGGTGGCGGACACTGAAGCTTTCTTT. Using reference TRBV29-1 and TRBJ1-1 for the parts outside the CDR3, the full variable domain is SAVISQKPSRDICQRGTSLTIQCQVDSQVTMMFWYRQQPGQSLTLIATANQGSEATYESGFVIDKFPISRPNLTFSTLTVSNMSPEDSSIYLCSVGRQVADTEAFFGQGTRLTVV.

In this sample, this clonotype turned up a few times. The CDR3 sequence: CSAYTSGTTSGANVLTF. The CDR3 DNA follows: TGCAGTGCCTATACTAGCGGGACGACTTCTGGGGCCAACGTCCTGACTTTC. The chain uses TRBV20-1 and TRBJ2-6; 10 nucleotides agree with TRBD2. With V trimmed by 6 bases and J by 1 base, 9 bases remained unmatched. The CDR3 loop spans 17 amino acids. Germline V gene sequence: CDR1 DFQATT, CDR2 SNEGSKA (reference sequence).

This clonotype was detected ten times or more. V is TRBV28 and J is TRBJ1-4, with unresolved D. The V end lost 4 bases, the J end lost 0 bases, and 12 bases lay between the germline ends. CDR1 is MDHEN, CDR2 SYDVKM, per germline. This CDR3 comprises 16 residues. DNA for the CDR3: TGTGCCAGCAGTTCCTTTGGGCGAGCAACTAATGAAAAACTGTTTTTT. The encoded protein is CASSSFGRATNEKLFF.

The CDR3: CASSYAANTEAFF. The DNA for the CDR3 is TGTGCCAGCAGTTACGCAGCGAACACTGAAGCTTTCTTT. The V call is TRBV6-5, the J call TRBJ1-1; unclear D gene. The CDR3 consists of 13 residues. Trimming left V 2 bases short and J 1 base short, with 5 bases between. Germline V gene data show CDR1 as MNHEY and CDR2 as SVGAGI.

This clonotype was counted between two and nine times. This chain links TRBV3-1 with TRBJ2-1; D gene uncertain. CDR1 LGHDT and CDR2 YNNKEL come from the germline V gene (reference sequence). Trimming took off 4 bases at V and 2 bases at J, with 12 bases between the two ends. The CDR3 covers 15 residues. CDR3 nucleotides: TGTGCCAGCAGCCCCCTCGGGCTCGCCTACAATGAGCAGTTCTTC. Translation gives CASSPLGLAYNEQFF.

This clonotype has a handful of counts. The chain has TRBV29-1 and TRBJ2-1; 8 bases agree with TRBD2. This CDR3 has 14 residues. Germline V gene data show CDR1 as SQVTM and CDR2 as ANQGSEA. V lost 4 bases to trimming and J lost 0 bases; unmatched junction nucleotides: 2. The chain's CDR3 is CSVGGTSSYNEQFF. As DNA, the CDR3 is TGCAGCGTTGGGGGGACTAGCTCCTACAATGAGCAGTTCTTC.

This clonotype turned up a few times. The DNA of the CDR3 is TGTGCCAGCAGCTTATTTCTAGCGGGAGTAAGGGGTGAGCAGTTCTTC. It translates to CASSLFLAGVRGEQFF. The chain joins TRBV11-2 to TRBJ2-1, with 10 bases identical to TRBD2. CDR3 length equals 16 residues. Germline-derived CDR1 and CDR2 are SGHAT and FQNNGV. The V and J ends lost 2 bases and 9 bases, in that order; junction bases with no gene match: 10.

This clonotype turned up a few times. The rearrangement links TRBV29-1 to TRBJ1-2; 8 nucleotides line up with TRBD1. The CDR3 is 12 residues long. Looked up from germline, CDR1 is SQVTM and CDR2 is ANQGSEA. V shed 7 bases, J shed 4 bases, and the junction held 5 bases outside the gene matches. CDR3 DNA: TGCAGCGGTGGACAGGGAGGCTATGGCTACACCTTC. Protein sequence: CSGGQGGYGYTF.

This sequence joins TRBV5-1 and TRBJ2-1; 10 nucleotides line up with TRBD2. Germline CDR1 SGHRS, CDR2 YFSETQ. The CDR3 runs 15 residues. The ends lost 4 bases at V and 5 bases at J; junction bases unmatched: 6. The CDR3 DNA follows: TGCGCCAGCAGCCCATCTAGCGGGAGTCACAATGAGCAGTTCTTC. Residues: CASSPSSGSHNEQFF.

At least ten counts were recorded for this clonotype. The chain uses TRBV2 and TRBJ1-5, with 8 bases aligning to TRBD1. The CDR3 is 16 amino acids. The V gene end was trimmed by 6 bases and the J gene end by 1 base; junction bases not matched to a gene: 8. The germline gives CDR1 SNHLY, CDR2 FYNNEI. The CDR3 is CASSDRGGISNQPQHF. As DNA, the CDR3 is TGTGCCAGCAGCGACAGGGGCGGAATAAGCAATCAGCCCCAGCATTTT.

This chain links TRBV19 with TRBJ2-7; D not resolved. The CDR3 covers 12 residues. Germline CDR1 reads LNHDA; CDR2 reads SQIVND (reference sequence). The germline V and J ends were trimmed by 6 bases and 5 bases, with 11 bases remaining between them. CDR3 residues: CASSPGGHEQYF. In DNA form, the CDR3 reads TGTGCCAGTAGCCCGGGTGGACACGAGCAGTACTTC. Full variable domain (outside the CDR3, taken from reference TRBV19 and TRBJ2-7): DGGITQSPKYLFRKEGQNVTLSCEQNLNHDAMYWYRQDPGQGLRLIYYSQIVNDFQKGDIAEGYSVSREKKESFPLTVTSAQKNPTAFYLCASSPGGHEQYFGPGTRLTVT.

This clonotype was detected ten times or more. V gene TRBV11-2 combines with J gene TRBJ2-7; D assignment may be TRBD1 or TRBD2 (6 bases each). The V and J ends lost 3 bases and 7 bases respectively, with 19 bases between them. CDR3 length equals 15 residues. In germline, CDR1 is SGHAT, CDR2 FQNNGV. CDR3 bases: TGTGCCAGCAGCTTGGTCCCTCTACGGGGGCAGGAGCAGTACTTC. Residues: CASSLVPLRGQEQYF.

With respect to this clonotype: Mismatch with germline at one junction end may stem from a read error. V gene TRBV18 combines with J gene TRBJ2-2; the D gene could be TRBD1 or TRBD2 (5 bases each). The CDR3 runs 13 residues. Looked up from germline, CDR1 is KGHSH and CDR2 is LQKENI. The CDR3 here is CANSGTSTGELFF. The CDR3 DNA sequence: TGTGCCAACTCAGGGACCTCCACCGGGGAGCTGTTTTTT.

This clonotype was recorded many times. The rearrangement joins TRBV5-4 to TRBJ1-6; D gene unclear. V shed 3 bases and J shed 0 bases, with 10 bases lying between them. The CDR3 is 16 residues long. Germline loops: CDR1 SGHNT, CDR2 YYREEE (reference sequence). CDR3 protein: CASSSGTYSYNSPLHF. CDR3 bases: TGTGCCAGCAGCTCTGGCACTTACTCCTATAATTCACCCCTCCACTTT.

The chain has TRBV6-1 and TRBJ2-3; D unresolved. The CDR3 extends over 14 amino acids. Deletions cut 5 bases from V and 4 bases from J, with 13 bases between. Per germline, CDR1 MNHNS and CDR2 SASEGT. The CDR3 nucleotides read TGTGCCAGCAGTCCAACGACAAAGGCAGATACGCAGTATTTT. As protein: CASSPTTKADTQYF.

This clonotype occurred many times. This chain links TRBV27 with TRBJ2-5; perhaps TRBD1 as D (5 bases). Germline-derived CDR1 and CDR2 are MNHEY and SMNVEV (reference sequence). The CDR3 has 14 residues. V lost 5 bases and J lost 4, with 14 bases in between. The DNA for the CDR3 is TGTGCCAGCAGTCACAGGTCGGCCCCAGAGACCCAGTACTTC. This codes for CASSHRSAPETQYF.